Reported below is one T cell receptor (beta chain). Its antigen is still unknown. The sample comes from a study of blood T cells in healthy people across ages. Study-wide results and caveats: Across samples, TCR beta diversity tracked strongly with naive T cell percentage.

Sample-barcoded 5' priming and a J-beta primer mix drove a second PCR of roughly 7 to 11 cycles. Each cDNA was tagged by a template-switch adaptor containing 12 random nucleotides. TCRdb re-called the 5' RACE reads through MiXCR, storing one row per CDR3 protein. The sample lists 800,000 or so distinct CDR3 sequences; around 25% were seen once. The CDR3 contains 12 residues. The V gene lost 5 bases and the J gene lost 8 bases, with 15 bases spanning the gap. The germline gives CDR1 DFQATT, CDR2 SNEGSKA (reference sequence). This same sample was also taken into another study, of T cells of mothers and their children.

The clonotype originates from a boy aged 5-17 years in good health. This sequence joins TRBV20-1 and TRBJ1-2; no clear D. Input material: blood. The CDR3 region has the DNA TGCAGTGCTGAGGGCCGGGGTGGGGGCTACACCTTC. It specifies CSAEGRGGGYTF.